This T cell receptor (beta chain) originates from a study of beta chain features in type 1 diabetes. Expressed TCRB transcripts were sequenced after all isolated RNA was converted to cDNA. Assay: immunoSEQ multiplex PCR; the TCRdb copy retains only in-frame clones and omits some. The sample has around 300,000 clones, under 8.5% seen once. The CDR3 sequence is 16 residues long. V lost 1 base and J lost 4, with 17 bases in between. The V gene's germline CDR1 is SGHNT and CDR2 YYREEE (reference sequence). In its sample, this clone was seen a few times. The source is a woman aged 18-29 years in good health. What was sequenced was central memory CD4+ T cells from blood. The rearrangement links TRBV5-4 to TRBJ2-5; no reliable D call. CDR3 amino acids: CASSLPASRMGETQYF. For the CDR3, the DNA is TGTGCCAGCAGCTTGCCCGCAAGCCGTATGGGAGAGACCCAGTACTTC. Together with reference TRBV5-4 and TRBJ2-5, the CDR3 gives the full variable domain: ETGVTQSPTHLIKTRGQQVTLRCSSQSGHNTVSWYQQALGQGPQFIFQYYREEENGRGNFPPRFSGLQFPNYSSELNVNALELDDSALYLCASSLPASRMGETQYFGPGTRLLVL.